Following are 21 T cell receptor beta chains from one sample sequenced in a study of cytomegalovirus exposure and HLA in healthy donors. Data came from immunoSEQ multiplex PCR; TCRdb stores just in-frame clones and leaves some out. The sample carries about 250,000 clones, about 90% recorded once. Sequenced: PBMCs. The receptors here all came from a young man in good health and CMV-seropositive.

The gene calls are TRBV19 and TRBJ2-5; D perhaps matches TRBD1 (6 bases). The CDR3 covers 14 residues. V was trimmed by 10 bases and J by 2 bases, leaving 17 bases between them. The V gene's germline CDR1 is LNHDA and CDR2 SQIVND (reference sequence). As DNA, the CDR3 is TGTGCCACCGCCCTCCGGGACACACAAGAGACCCAGTACTTC. It yields the protein CATALRDTQETQYF.

The chain employs TRBV10-3 and TRBJ2-1, with D tentatively TRBD1 (5 bases). Germline V CDR1 and CDR2: ENHRY, SYGVKD. The V end was cut by 6 bases, the J end by 6 bases, with 15 bases between. The CDR3 has 14 residues. Here the CDR3 reads CAISLGVKGNEQFF. CDR3 nucleotide sequence: TGTGCCATCAGCCTAGGGGTCAAGGGCAATGAGCAGTTCTTC.

The rearrangement links TRBV5-1 to TRBJ2-1; 9 nucleotides agree with TRBD2. Germline assignment: CDR1 SGHRS and CDR2 YFSETQ. The J segment lost 8 bases and the V segment lost 3 bases, leaving 6 bases of the junction unmatched. The CDR3 loop spans 14 amino acids. This chain's CDR3 is CASSSSSGIYEQFF. The CDR3 DNA sequence: TGCGCCAGCAGCTCCTCTAGCGGGATCTATGAGCAGTTCTTC.

The rearrangement uses TRBV14 and TRBJ2-7; 9 positions match TRBD1. Losses at the gene ends were 4 bases for V and 5 bases for J; bases not matched to a gene: 9. The CDR3 is 15 residues long. CDR1 and CDR2 from the germline V gene are SGHDN and FVKESK. The CDR3 is CASSLPGTGLHEQYF. DNA of the CDR3: TGTGCCAGCAGCCTCCCCGGGACAGGGCTCCACGAGCAGTACTTC.

V usage is TRBV5-1 and J usage is TRBJ1-1; D perhaps matches TRBD1 (5 bases). V dropped 6 bases and J dropped 4 bases, with 16 bases sitting between them. The germline V gene has CDR1 SGHRS and CDR2 YFSETQ. This CDR3 region has 14 residues. The CDR3 spells CASNTWDPGTEAFF. CDR3 DNA: TGCGCCAGCAATACGTGGGACCCGGGCACTGAAGCTTTCTTT.

This clone was observed a few times. The rearrangement uses TRBV28 and TRBJ2-2; D remains ambiguous. The CDR3 extends over 11 amino acids. V lost 2 bases, J lost 9 bases, and 4 bases lay in between. Germline lookup yields CDR1 MDHEN and CDR2 SYDVKM. In nucleotides, the CDR3 is TGTGCCAGCAGTTTAACCCGGGAGCTGTTTTTT. It encodes CASSLTRELFF.

This rearrangement joins TRBV15 to TRBJ1-5, with 8 bases lining up with TRBD1. The germline CDR1 and CDR2 sequences are LNHNV and YYDKDF (reference sequence). The CDR3 runs 16 residues. Trimming at V came to 3 bases and at J to 7 bases, leaving 11 bases not matched to a gene. The CDR3 here is CATSRRATGAGQPQHF. In DNA, the CDR3 is TGTGCCACCAGCAGGCGTGCGACAGGGGCTGGGCAGCCCCAGCATTTT.

The CDR3 sequence is CASSGTSDPDTQYF. CDR3 DNA sequence: TGCGCCAGCAGCGGGACTAGCGACCCAGATACGCAGTATTTT. V and J are TRBV5-1 and TRBJ2-3, with 10 bases matching TRBD2. CDR3 length: 14 residues. Germline CDR1 reads SGHRS; CDR2 reads YFSETQ. J gave up 4 bases and V 4 bases, and 3 bases lay outside the gene matches.

J is TRBJ2-7 and V is TRBV19; D possibly uses TRBD1 or TRBD2 (5 bases each). Trimming left V 6 bases short and J 6 bases short, with 15 bases between. Germline V gene sequence: CDR1 LNHDA, CDR2 SQIVND (reference sequence). The CDR3 length is 13 residues. The CDR3: CASRWDPRGEQYF. CDR3 nucleotides: TGTGCCAGTAGATGGGACCCCCGTGGCGAGCAGTACTTC.

V gene TRBV7-9 combines with J gene TRBJ2-3; D call uncertain. V was pared by 1 base and J by 4 bases, with 12 bases between. The CDR3 has 15 residues. CDR1 SEHNR and CDR2 FQNEAQ come from the germline V gene (reference sequence). The CDR3 DNA sequence: TGTGCCAGCAGCTTAGGGCCTAGTCCTTCAGATACGCAGTATTTT. It is translated as CASSLGPSPSDTQYF.

The CDR3 sequence: CASSTRTSGMGETQYF. For the CDR3, the DNA is TGTGCCAGCAGTACTCGGACTAGCGGGATGGGGGAGACCCAGTACTTC. The rearrangement uses TRBV27 and TRBJ2-5, with 12 nucleotides matching TRBD2. V lost 5 bases, J lost 5 bases, and 9 bases stayed unmatched. The CDR3 has 16 amino acids. Germline values: CDR1 MNHEY, CDR2 SMNVEV (reference sequence).

The chain uses TRBV4-3 and TRBJ2-7; the match to TRBD1 covers 7 bases. There are 15 residues in the CDR3. Looked up from germline, CDR1 is LGHNA and CDR2 is YSLEER. V lost 4 bases, J lost 5 bases, and 11 bases stayed unmatched. CDR3 sequence (DNA): TGCGCCAGCAGCCGTAGTTCTTATCAGGGGGACGAGCAGTACTTC. This sequence encodes CASSRSSYQGDEQYF.

V usage is TRBV5-4 and J usage is TRBJ1-1, with D maybe TRBD1 (6 bases). V was pared by 6 bases and J by 5 bases, with 8 bases between. Per germline, CDR1 SGHNT and CDR2 YYREEE (reference sequence). The CDR3 consists of 11 residues. Here the CDR3 DNA reads TGTGCCAGCATTAGGGGGACTGAAGCTTTCTTT. This codes for CASIRGTEAFF.

The chain has TRBV29-1 and TRBJ1-5; D is unresolved. The CDR3 totals 13 residues. Germline V gene lookup returns CDR1 SQVTM and CDR2 ANQGSEA. With 7 bases removed from V and 4 bases from J, the gap between germline ends came to 14 bases. The CDR3 is CSGGAGGNQPQHF. As DNA, the CDR3 is TGCAGCGGGGGAGCGGGAGGGAATCAGCCCCAGCATTTT.

This chain joins TRBV9 and TRBJ1-2; possibly TRBD1 for D (5 bases). The CDR3 runs to 18 residues. Germline V gene sequence: CDR1 SGDLS, CDR2 YYNGEE. The V gene lost 0 bases and the J gene lost 7 bases, with 25 bases spanning the gap. The CDR3 DNA reads as TGTGCCAGCAGCGTAGCCGAATGGGGCGCATTTGGGGATGGTGGCTACACCTTC. Its translation is CASSVAEWGAFGDGGYTF.

The V and J genes are TRBV30 and TRBJ2-1, with D unclear. The ends were cut back, 1 base at V and 5 bases at J, with 12 bases in the middle. CDR3 length equals 14 residues. Germline assignment: CDR1 GTSNPN and CDR2 SVGIG (reference sequence). The CDR3 spells CAWSGQTLNNEQFF. The CDR3 DNA reads as TGTGCCTGGAGTGGCCAAACGCTAAACAATGAGCAGTTCTTC.

This clone appeared a single time. The chain carries TRBV27 and TRBJ2-6; 9 bases match TRBD1. The CDR3 length is 17 residues. The trim removed 9 bases at V and 4 bases at J, leaving 13 bases unmatched. Germline values: CDR1 MNHEY, CDR2 SMNVEV (reference sequence). The DNA for the CDR3 is TGTGCCAGTTCTCGGGACAGGGTGACGGCGGGGGCCAACGTCCTGACTTTC. As protein: CASSRDRVTAGANVLTF.

This clone was observed at least ten times. The chain carries TRBV7-9 and TRBJ2-7; maybe TRBD2 (5 bases). The CDR3 is 13 residues long. V lost 4 bases to trimming and J lost 4 bases, with 11 bases between them. CDR1 is SEHNR, CDR2 FQNEAQ, per germline (reference sequence). The CDR3 protein is CASSSDWAYEQYF. In nucleotides, the CDR3 is TGTGCCAGCAGCTCGGACTGGGCTTACGAGCAGTACTTC.

As concerns this clone: The sample holds other DNA sequences that translate to the same CDR3. V gene TRBV28 combines with J gene TRBJ1-5, with D hard to call. The V end was cut by 1 base, the J end by 6 bases, with 4 bases between. CDR1 MDHEN and CDR2 SYDVKM come from the germline V gene. The CDR3 runs to 12 residues. CDR3 sequence: CASSLSGQPQHF. CDR3 sequence (DNA): TGTGCCAGCAGTTTATCGGGTCAGCCCCAGCATTTT.

The chain employs TRBV5-1 and TRBJ2-7; 10 nucleotides agree with TRBD2. CDR1 is SGHRS, CDR2 YFSETQ, per germline. This CDR3 contains 15 residues. Losses at the gene ends were 3 bases for V and 2 bases for J; bases not matched to a gene: 5. In DNA, the CDR3 is TGCGCCAGCAGCTGGGGGACTAGCGAAGCCTACGAGCAGTACTTC. This gives the protein CASSWGTSEAYEQYF.

The rearrangement links TRBV6-6 to TRBJ2-1; D is uncertain. Per germline, CDR1 MNHNY and CDR2 SVGAGI (reference sequence). The V gene lost 4 bases and the J gene lost 9 bases, with 13 bases spanning the gap. The CDR3 contains 13 residues. The CDR3 DNA sequence: TGTGCCAGCAGTTCCGTGGGTTCGGGTGAGCAGTTCTTC. Its translation is CASSSVGSGEQFF.